A selection of T cell receptor beta chains follows, all from one sample in a study of CXCR3-negative and CXCR3-positive naive CD8 T cells. TCRdb reprocessed the 5' RACE reads and reports one entry per CDR3 protein, with no DNA. The sample holds about 50,000 distinct CDR3 sequences. Sequencing used naive CXCR3+ CD8+ T cells from blood. Source of these receptors: a human donor in good health. Some clones in this sample may be carry-over from other donors' samples. Both conserved end residues are part of each CDR3. Each record gives: V gene, J gene, CDR3 protein.

TRBV28	TRBJ2-7	CASSPGPTVAYEQYF
TRBV24-1	TRBJ1-2	CATSDPRGAPDGFGNYGYTF
TRBV7-2	TRBJ2-7	CASSFVLAYEQYF
TRBV28	TRBJ1-5	CASSLPVNQPQHF
TRBV6-2/TRBV6-3	TRBJ2-1	CASSKGLAGEQFF
TRBV6-2/TRBV6-3	TRBJ2-5	CASSPRPVQETQYF
TRBV5-6	TRBJ1-1	CASSKAGSWNTEAFF
TRBV5-1	TRBJ1-1	CASTSGSPTEAFF
TRBV18	TRBJ1-4	CASSPPDADEKLFF
TRBV28	TRBJ2-4	CASSPLENLDIQYF
TRBV5-5	TRBJ2-5	CASLGGREETQYF
TRBV7-3	TRBJ2-3	CASSSSLAGGSTDTQYF
TRBV6-2/TRBV6-3	TRBJ2-7	CASSWSRDSYRDYEQYF
TRBV18	TRBJ1-2	CASSPLQGFGYGYTF
TRBV7-2	TRBJ2-1	CASSLTPGNEQFF